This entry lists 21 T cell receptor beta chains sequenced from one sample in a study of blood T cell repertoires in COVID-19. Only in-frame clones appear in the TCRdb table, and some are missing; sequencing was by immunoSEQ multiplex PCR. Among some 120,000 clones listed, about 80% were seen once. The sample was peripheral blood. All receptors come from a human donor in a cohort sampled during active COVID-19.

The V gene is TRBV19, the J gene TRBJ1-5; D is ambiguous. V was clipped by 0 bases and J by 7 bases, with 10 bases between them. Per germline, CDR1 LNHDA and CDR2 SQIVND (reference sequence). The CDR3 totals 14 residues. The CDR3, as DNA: TGTGCCAGTAGTATAGAGGCTGATCCCCAGCCCCAGCATTTT. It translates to CASSIEADPQPQHF.

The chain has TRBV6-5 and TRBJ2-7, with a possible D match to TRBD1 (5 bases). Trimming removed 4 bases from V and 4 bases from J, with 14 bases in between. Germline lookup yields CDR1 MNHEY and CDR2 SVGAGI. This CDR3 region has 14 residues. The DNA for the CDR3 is TGTGCCAGCAGTTCAAGCCAGGGCCAATACGAGCAGTACTTC. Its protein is CASSSSQGQYEQYF.

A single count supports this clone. CDR3: CATSDPGQGDTGELFF. CDR3 coding DNA: TGTGCCACCAGTGATCCGGGACAGGGTGACACCGGGGAGCTGTTTTTT. The J gene is TRBJ2-2, the V gene TRBV24-1, with 9 positions matching TRBD1. There are 16 residues in the CDR3. J lost 3 bases, V lost 3 bases, and 4 bases had no gene match. The V gene's germline CDR1 is KGHDR and CDR2 SFDVKD.

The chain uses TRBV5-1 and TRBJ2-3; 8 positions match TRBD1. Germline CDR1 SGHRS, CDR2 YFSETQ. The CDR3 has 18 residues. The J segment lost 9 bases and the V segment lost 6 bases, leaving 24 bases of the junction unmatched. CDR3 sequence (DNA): TGCGCCAGCATCTTTAGGGGATCTGGACAGGGTGGATTTGAGACGCAGTATTTT. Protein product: CASIFRGSGQGGFETQYF.

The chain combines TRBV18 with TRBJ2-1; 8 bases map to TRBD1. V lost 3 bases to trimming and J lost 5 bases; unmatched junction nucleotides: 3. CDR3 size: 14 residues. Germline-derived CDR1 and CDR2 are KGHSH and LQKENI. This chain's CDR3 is CASSPGTGNNEQFF. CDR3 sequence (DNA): TGTGCCAGCTCACCCGGGACAGGCAACAATGAGCAGTTCTTC.

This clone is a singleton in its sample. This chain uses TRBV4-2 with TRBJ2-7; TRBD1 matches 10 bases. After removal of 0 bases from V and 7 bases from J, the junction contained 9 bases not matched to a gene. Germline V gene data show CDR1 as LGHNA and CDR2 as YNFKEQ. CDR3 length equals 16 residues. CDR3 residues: CASSQEGSDRGREQYF. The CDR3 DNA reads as TGTGCCAGCAGCCAAGAGGGGTCGGACAGGGGGAGGGAGCAGTACTTC.

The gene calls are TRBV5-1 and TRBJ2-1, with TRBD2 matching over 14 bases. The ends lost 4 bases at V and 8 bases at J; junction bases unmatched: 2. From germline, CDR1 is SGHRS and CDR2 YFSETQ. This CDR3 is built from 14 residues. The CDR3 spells CASSVTSGGDEQFF. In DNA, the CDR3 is TGCGCCAGCAGCGTGACTAGCGGGGGGGATGAGCAGTTCTTC.

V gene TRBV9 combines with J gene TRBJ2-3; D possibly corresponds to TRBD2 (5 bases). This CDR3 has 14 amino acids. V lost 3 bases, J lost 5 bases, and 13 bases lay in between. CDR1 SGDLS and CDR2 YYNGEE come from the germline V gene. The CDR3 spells CASSALSGIDTQYF. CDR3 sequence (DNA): TGTGCCAGCAGCGCCCTTTCCGGGATAGATACGCAGTATTTT.

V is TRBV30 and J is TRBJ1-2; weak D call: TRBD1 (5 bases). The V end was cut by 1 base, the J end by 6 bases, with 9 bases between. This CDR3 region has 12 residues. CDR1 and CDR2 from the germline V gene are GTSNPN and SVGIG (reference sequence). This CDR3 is CAWSARVHGYTF. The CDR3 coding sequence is TGTGCCTGGAGTGCCAGGGTACATGGCTACACCTTC.

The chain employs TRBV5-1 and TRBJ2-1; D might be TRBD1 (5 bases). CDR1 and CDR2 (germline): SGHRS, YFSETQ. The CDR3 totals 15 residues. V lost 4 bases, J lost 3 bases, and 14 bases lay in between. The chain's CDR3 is CASSMDQGFYNEQFF. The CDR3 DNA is TGCGCCAGCAGCATGGATCAGGGCTTCTACAATGAGCAGTTCTTC.

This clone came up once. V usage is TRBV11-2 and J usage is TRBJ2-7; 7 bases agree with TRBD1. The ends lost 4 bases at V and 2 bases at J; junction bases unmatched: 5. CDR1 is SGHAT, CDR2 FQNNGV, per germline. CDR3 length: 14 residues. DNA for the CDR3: TGTGCCAGCAGCTCCATGAGGGGGCCCTACGAGCAGTACTTC. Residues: CASSSMRGPYEQYF.

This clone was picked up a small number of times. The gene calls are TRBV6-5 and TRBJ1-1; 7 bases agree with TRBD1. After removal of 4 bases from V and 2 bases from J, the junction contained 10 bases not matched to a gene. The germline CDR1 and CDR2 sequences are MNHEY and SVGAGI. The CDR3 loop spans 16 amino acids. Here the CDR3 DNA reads TGTGCCAGCAGTTCCCATAGTGGGACAGCAAACACTGAAGCTTTCTTT. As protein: CASSSHSGTANTEAFF.

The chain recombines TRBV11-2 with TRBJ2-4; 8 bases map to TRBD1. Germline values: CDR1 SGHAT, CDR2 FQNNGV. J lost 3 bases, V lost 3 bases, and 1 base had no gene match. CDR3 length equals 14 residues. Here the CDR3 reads CASSLTGDKNIQYF. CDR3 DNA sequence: TGTGCCAGCAGCTTGACAGGGGACAAAAACATTCAGTACTTC.

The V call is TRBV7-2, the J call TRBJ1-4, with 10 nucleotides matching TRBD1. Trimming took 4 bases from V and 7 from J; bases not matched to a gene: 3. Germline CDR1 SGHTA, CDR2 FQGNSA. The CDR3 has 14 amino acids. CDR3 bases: TGTGCCAGCAGCTCTGGGACAGGGGTTGAAAAACTGTTTTTT. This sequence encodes CASSSGTGVEKLFF.

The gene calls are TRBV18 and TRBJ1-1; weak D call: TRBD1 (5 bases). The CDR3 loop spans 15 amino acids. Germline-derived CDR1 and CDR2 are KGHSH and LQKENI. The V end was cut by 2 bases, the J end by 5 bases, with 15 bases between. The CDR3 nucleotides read TGTGCCAGCTCACCATTTGGTTGGGGCCGAACTGAAGCTTTCTTT. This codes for CASSPFGWGRTEAFF. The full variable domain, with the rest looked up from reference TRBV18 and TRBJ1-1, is NAGVMQNPRHLVRRRGQEARLRCSPMKGHSHVYWYRQLPEEGLKFMVYLQKENIIDESGMPKERFSAEFPKEGPSILRIQQVVRGDSAAYFCASSPFGWGRTEAFFGQGTRLTVV.

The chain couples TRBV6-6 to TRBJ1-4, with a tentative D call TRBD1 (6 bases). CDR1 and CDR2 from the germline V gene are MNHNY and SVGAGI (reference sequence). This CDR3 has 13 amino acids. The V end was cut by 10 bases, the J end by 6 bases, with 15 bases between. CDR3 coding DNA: TGTGCCACCTTCAAAGGGGGAGATGAAAAACTGTTTTTT. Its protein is CATFKGGDEKLFF.

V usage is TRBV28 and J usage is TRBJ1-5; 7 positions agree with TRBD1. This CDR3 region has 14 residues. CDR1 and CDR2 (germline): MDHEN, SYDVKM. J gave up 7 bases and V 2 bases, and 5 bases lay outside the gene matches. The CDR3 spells CASSLTGEGQPQHF. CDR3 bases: TGTGCCAGCAGTTTAACAGGGGAAGGACAGCCCCAGCATTTT.

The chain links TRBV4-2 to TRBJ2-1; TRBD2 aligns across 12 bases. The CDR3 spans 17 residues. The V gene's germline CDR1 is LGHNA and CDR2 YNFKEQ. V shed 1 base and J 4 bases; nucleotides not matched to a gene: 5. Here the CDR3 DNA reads TGTGCCAGCAGCCAAGTATCTAGCGGGGGGGGTTACAATGAGCAGTTCTTC. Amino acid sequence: CASSQVSSGGGYNEQFF.

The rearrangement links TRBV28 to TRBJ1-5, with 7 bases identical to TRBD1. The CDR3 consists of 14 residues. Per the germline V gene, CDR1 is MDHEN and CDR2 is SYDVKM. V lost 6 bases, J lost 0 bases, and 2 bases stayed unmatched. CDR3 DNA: TGTGCCAGCAGCCAGGGGGGTAGCAATCAGCCCCAGCATTTT. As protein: CASSQGGSNQPQHF.

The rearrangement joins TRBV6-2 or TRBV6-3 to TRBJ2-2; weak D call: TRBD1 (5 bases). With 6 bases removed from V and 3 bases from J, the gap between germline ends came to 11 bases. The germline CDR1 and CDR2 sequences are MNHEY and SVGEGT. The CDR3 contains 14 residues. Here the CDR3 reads CASSPRQYTGELFF. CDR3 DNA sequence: TGTGCCAGCAGCCCCCGACAGTACACCGGGGAGCTGTTTTTT.

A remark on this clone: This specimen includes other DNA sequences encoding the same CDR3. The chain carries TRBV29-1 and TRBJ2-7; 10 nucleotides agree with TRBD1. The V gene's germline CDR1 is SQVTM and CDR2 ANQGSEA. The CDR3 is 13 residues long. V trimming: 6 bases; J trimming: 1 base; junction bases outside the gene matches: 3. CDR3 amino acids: CSVRQGASYEQYF. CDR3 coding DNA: TGCAGCGTGAGACAGGGGGCTTCCTACGAGCAGTACTTC.